This T cell receptor beta chain derives from a study of T-cell reconstitution after alpha-beta-depleted transplantation in children. Unique molecular identifiers were incorporated when the TCRbeta library was constructed. Each CDR3 protein is one row after TCRdb ran MiXCR on the PCR reads. The sample holds more than 550,000 distinct CDR3 sequences, about 10% seen once. This clonotype appeared a single time. Germline assignment: CDR1 SGDLS and CDR2 YYNGEE. CDR3 length: 15 residues. Trimming pared 3 bases from V and 1 base from J, leaving 11 bases between. This sequence was found in a human donor who donated a stem cell graft to a child with acute myeloid leukemia. This chain uses TRBV9 with TRBJ1-5; maybe TRBD1 (5 bases). The sequenced sample was PBMCs from the stem cell graft donor, obtained from the stem cell graft. The CDR3 spells CASSAQGRSNQPQHF. As DNA, the CDR3 is TGTGCCAGCAGCGCGCAGGGAAGGAGCAATCAGCCCCAGCATTTT. The whole variable domain, remainder taken from reference TRBV9 and TRBJ1-5, is DSGVTQTPKHLITATGQRVTLRCSPRSGDLSVYWYQQSLDQGLQFLIQYYNGEERAKGNILERFSAQQFPDLHSELNLSSLELGDSALYFCASSAQGRSNQPQHFGDGTRLSIL.